These T cell receptor beta chains were read from a single sample in a study of control samples from healthy donors and cancer patients. Data came from immunoSEQ multiplex PCR; TCRdb stores just in-frame clones and leaves some out. The sample contains 100,000 to 150,000 clones, less than 90% of which appear only once. Sequencing was carried out using blood. These receptors came from a man aged 18-30 years in good health. The CDR3 runs from the conserved cysteine through the conserved F or W. Each record gives: D gene, CDR3 length, V gene, J gene, clone size, CDR3 protein, CDR3 DNA. A D gene is named only where the DNA matches it firmly. Clone size is not always given. Where it is, it says once, few, many or a class for expanded clones.

TRBD1	18	TRBV10-3	TRBJ2-3	.	CAISEFLRVGRGTDTQYF	TGTGCCATCAGTGAATTCCTGAGGGTGGGCAGGGGGACAGATACGCAGTATTTT
.	15	TRBV5-4	TRBJ2-1	.	CASSPLEWSYNEQFF	TGTGCCAGCAGCCCCTTAGAATGGTCATACAATGAGCAGTTCTTC
.	15	TRBV11-2	TRBJ2-3	once	CASSLVGVVTDTQYF	TGTGCCAGCAGCTTAGTGGGGGTGGTCACAGATACGCAGTATTTT
.	13	TRBV19	TRBJ1-2	once	CASSLTVNYGYTF	TGTGCCAGTAGTCTGACAGTTAACTATGGCTACACCTTC
.	13	TRBV10-1	TRBJ2-7	.	CASSAGVGNEQYF	TGCGCCAGCAGTGCCGGGGTGGGGAACGAGCAGTACTTC
.	15	TRBV5-1	TRBJ2-1	.	CASSLSLAGPNEQFF	TGCGCCAGCAGCTTGTCCTTGGCGGGACCGAATGAGCAGTTCTTC
TRBD2	17	TRBV6-4	TRBJ2-3	few	CASSDTLAVGLTDTQYF	TGTGCCAGCAGTGACACACTAGCGGTGGGGCTCACAGATACGCAGTATTTT
.	14	TRBV9	TRBJ2-5	.	CASSVATRSETQYF	TGTGCCAGCAGCGTAGCAACTCGCTCGGAGACCCAGTACTTC
.	14	TRBV9	TRBJ1-1	.	CASSVGFGATEAFF	TGTGCCAGCAGCGTAGGGTTCGGGGCCACTGAAGCTTTCTTT
.	15	TRBV6-6	TRBJ2-5	.	CASSTRGTEKETQYF	TGTGCCAGCAGTACCCGCGGGACGGAAAAAGAGACCCAGTACTTC
TRBD2	15	TRBV5-1	TRBJ2-1	.	CASSPGLAPYNEQFF	TGCGCCAGCAGCCCGGGACTAGCGCCCTACAATGAGCAGTTCTTC
.	17	TRBV4-3	TRBJ2-1	.	CASSRRPAGDSYNEQFF	TGCGCCAGCAGCCGCCGGCCCGCGGGCGATTCCTACAATGAGCAGTTCTTC
.	15	TRBV9	TRBJ1-6	.	CASSVAGRSNSPLHF	TGTGCCAGCAGCGTAGCGGGCAGGAGTAATTCACCCCTCCACTTT
TRBD2	16	TRBV11-3	TRBJ2-2	.	CASSLGSSGKSGELFF	TGTGCCAGCAGCTTAGGCAGTAGCGGGAAGTCCGGGGAGCTGTTTTTT
.	15	TRBV5-4	TRBJ1-2	.	CASSWPGPINYGYTF	TGTGCCAGCAGCTGGCCGGGACCGATTAACTATGGCTACACCTTC
TRBD1	14	TRBV7-2	TRBJ1-4	.	CASTPDRSNEKLFF	TGTGCCAGCACCCCGGACAGGTCGAATGAAAAACTGTTTTTT
TRBD2	13	TRBV19	TRBJ2-1	.	CASNRDYGNEQFF	TGTGCCAGTAACCGGGACTATGGAAATGAGCAGTTCTTC
TRBD1	16	TRBV11-2	TRBJ1-5	few	CASSLGQGAIRQPQHF	TGTGCCAGCAGCTTGGGACAGGGGGCGATTCGTCAGCCCCAGCATTTT
TRBD2	14	TRBV9	TRBJ2-1	once	CATNLAGGDNEQFF	TGTGCCACCAACTTAGCGGGAGGTGACAATGAGCAGTTCTTC
.	19	TRBV21-1	TRBJ2-5	.	CASSKGGTIAGGRRETQYF	TGTGCCAGCAGCAAAGGAGGTACGATAGCGGGAGGGAGGCGAGAGACCCAGTACTTC
TRBD1	14	TRBV5-1	TRBJ2-7	.	CASSLGDRGNEQYF	TGCGCCAGCAGCTTGGGGGACAGGGGAAACGAGCAGTACTTC
.	12	TRBV12-3/TRBV12-4	TRBJ2-7	.	CASSGTKYEQYF	TGTGCCAGCAGTGGGACCAAATACGAGCAGTACTTC
.	13	TRBV27	TRBJ1-6	.	CASNSGRYSPLHF	TGTGCCAGCAACTCCGGGAGATATTCACCCCTCCACTTT
.	15	TRBV6-4	TRBJ1-6	.	CASSDSPGVNSPLHF	TGTGCCAGCAGTGACTCGCCGGGTGTTAATTCACCCCTCCACTTT
.	14	TRBV7-2	TRBJ2-2	once	CASSLGSRTGELFF	TGTGCCAGCAGCTTAGGTAGTCGCACCGGGGAGCTGTTTTTT
.	13	TRBV24-1	TRBJ1-5	.	CATSGRDNQPQHF	TGTGCCACCAGTGGGAGGGATAATCAGCCCCAGCATTTT
.	14	TRBV5-1	TRBJ1-1	once	CASRLRPGDTEAFF	TGCGCCAGCAGACTTAGACCGGGGGACACTGAAGCTTTCTTT
.	15	TRBV11-2	TRBJ2-2	.	CASSLMGRRAGELFF	TGTGCCAGCAGCTTAATGGGCAGGAGAGCCGGGGAGCTGTTTTTT
.	14	TRBV2	TRBJ2-3	.	CASLMLSRGDTQYF	TGTGCCAGCCTGATGCTTTCTCGAGGAGATACGCAGTATTTT
TRBD1	15	TRBV27	TRBJ2-7	.	CASSLGRGRGYEQYF	TGTGCCAGCAGTTTAGGTAGGGGGCGAGGCTACGAGCAGTACTTC
TRBD2	16	TRBV27	TRBJ2-2	.	CASSFGGSPNTGELFF	TGTGCCAGCAGTTTTGGCGGGAGTCCGAACACCGGGGAGCTGTTTTTT
.	14	TRBV10-2	TRBJ2-5	.	CASSDGGDRETQYF	TGCGCCAGCAGTGATGGCGGTGATAGGGAGACCCAGTACTTC
.	13	TRBV24-1	TRBJ2-3	once	CATSSTERDTQYF	TGTGCCACCAGTTCCACGGAAAGGGATACGCAGTATTTT